This TCR beta chain was found in a study of chemoradiotherapy in HPV16-positive cancers. On this clone itself: As yet, its antigen is unknown.

Samples were taken several times over chemoradiotherapy. V lost 0 bases, J lost 7 bases, and 7 bases stayed unmatched. Germline CDR1 is MGHRA and CDR2 is YSYEKL. The CDR3 sequence is 16 residues long. Method: immunoSEQ multiplex PCR; TCRdb's copy keeps in-frame clones and lacks some. Of approximately 10,000 clones detected, about 82% appear once; the ten largest clones hold under 3%. General study results and limits: Candidate HPV-specific clones and E7-related TCR motifs grew in tumor during treatment. HPV-responsive T-cell expansion during chemoradiotherapy was linked to improved recurrence-free survival in HPV16-positive patients. Only a couple of HPV16-positive patients supplied the functional HPV-specificity definition.

The V call is TRBV4-1, the J call TRBJ2-3, with 10 bases lining up with TRBD1. The clonotype was recovered from a human donor with HPV-associated anogenital cancer. Sample: blood, taken from a patient who underwent chemoradiotherapy. The CDR3 sequence: CASSQEPGQGINTQYF. The CDR3, as DNA: TGCGCCAGCAGCCAAGAACCGGGACAGGGGATAAATACGCAGTATTTT.